This TCR beta chain was documented in a study of blood T cell repertoires in COVID-19. About the research overall: In each case, the material was cDNA or gDNA derived from T cells, B-cell-depleted T cells, or PBMCs.

The CDR3 is 19 residues long. Per the germline V gene, CDR1 is SGHNT and CDR2 is YENEEA. Unmatched junction bases numbered 6, after V lost 0 bases and J lost 0 bases. In the original workflow: Researchers report that nucleated cell counts were estimated from reference gene primer amplification. Some clones are missing from TCRdb's copy, which holds only in-frame ones; the method was immunoSEQ multiplex PCR. V and J calls and clone size come straight from that table; D and trimming were deduced from the DNA. The sample comprises roughly 32,000 clones, about 90% of which are singletons, and about 20% rests with the top ten.

The rearrangement uses TRBV11-3 and TRBJ2-1, with 12 bases matching TRBD2. The sequence came from a man older than 75 with acute or convalescent COVID-19. The sequencing sample was made of peripheral blood. The CDR3 region is CASSLDPRTSGISYNEQFF. CDR3 in DNA: TGTGCCAGCAGCTTAGATCCTAGGACTAGCGGGATCTCCTACAATGAGCAGTTCTTC.